This entry lists 8 T cell receptor beta chains sequenced from one sample in a study of blood T cells in healthy people across ages. Together with a sample-barcoded 5' primer, a J-beta primer mix was included in a second PCR lasting 7 to 11 cycles. One entry per CDR3 protein, called by TCRdb with MiXCR from the 5' RACE reads. The sample consists of around 990,000 distinct CDR3 sequences, about 25% of them appearing once. These sequences were also reported in another study, on T cells of mothers and their children.

Source material: blood. The receptor set was obtained from a girl under 10 years old in good health.

This clonotype was detected many times. The V and J genes are TRBV24-1 and TRBJ1-4, with D possibly being TRBD1 (5 bases). Germline V gene data show CDR1 as KGHDR and CDR2 as SFDVKD. V lost 3 bases, J lost 8 bases, and 18 bases lay in between. There are 16 residues in the CDR3. The CDR3 bases are TGTGCCACCAGTGATCCCCGGACCCAGGGATTGGAAAAACTGTTTTTT. Translation: CATSDPRTQGLEKLFF.

This clonotype occurred a few times. The rearrangement uses TRBV5-1 and TRBJ2-7; possible D gene TRBD2, 6 bases. Germline V gene sequence: CDR1 SGHRS, CDR2 YFSETQ. CDR3 size: 14 residues. Trimming removed 3 bases from V and 3 bases from J, with 13 bases in between. The CDR3 DNA sequence: TGCGCCAGCAGCTCCGACGCGGGAAACTACGAGCAGTACTTC. Translating it yields CASSSDAGNYEQYF.

The rearrangement links TRBV12-3 or TRBV12-4 to TRBJ2-1, with unresolved D. The end of the DNA fits TRBJ2-5 better, so the J call may be wrong. This CDR3 spans 12 amino acids. This CDR3 is CASSWPGGTQYF. CDR3 in DNA: TGTGCCAGCAGTTGGCCGGGTGGGACCCAGTACTTC.

This clonotype was picked up a small number of times. The chain employs TRBV15 and TRBJ1-4, with D possibly matching TRBD1 (5 bases). Per the germline V gene, CDR1 is LNHNV and CDR2 is YYDKDF (reference sequence). CDR3 size: 15 residues. V dropped 6 bases and J dropped 7 bases, with 18 bases sitting between them. CDR3 coding DNA: TGTGCCACCAGGGAGGCGGGGGTAGATTCTGAAAAACTGTTTTTT. Amino acid sequence: CATREAGVDSEKLFF.

This clonotype occurred a few times. This sequence joins TRBV7-9 and TRBJ2-6; D gene ambiguous. CDR1 and CDR2 from the germline V gene are SEHNR and FQNEAQ (reference sequence). V lost 6 bases and J 1 base, leaving 13 bases between the germline ends. The CDR3 is 16 amino acids. Here the CDR3 DNA reads TGTGCCAGCAGGTATAACGTGGAGTCTGGGGCCAACGTCCTGACTTTC. Amino acids: CASRYNVESGANVLTF.

The rearrangement uses TRBV5-1 and TRBJ2-5, with 9 bases fitting TRBD2. The germline CDR1 and CDR2 sequences are SGHRS and YFSETQ. J was trimmed by 3 bases and V by 4 bases; bases with no gene match: 4. The CDR3 consists of 14 residues. The CDR3 spells CASSDSGRKETQYF. The CDR3 region has the DNA TGCGCCAGCAGCGATAGCGGGAGAAAAGAGACCCAGTACTTC.

There are a few counts of this clonotype. The rearrangement links TRBV20-1 to TRBJ2-7; no reliable D call. Germline CDR1 DFQATT, CDR2 SNEGSKA (reference sequence). The CDR3 contains 11 residues. V lost 3 bases and J lost 2, with 5 bases in between. As DNA, the CDR3 is TGCAGTGCTAGCGACCCCTACGAGCAGTACTTC. This translates into CSASDPYEQYF.

This clonotype was seen more than once but under ten times. The chain carries TRBV29-1 and TRBJ2-5; 11 bases match TRBD2. The J call may be faulty, since TRBJ2-1 better matches the DNA end. Germline CDR1 SQVTM, CDR2 ANQGSEA. The CDR3 is made up of 16 amino acids. CDR3 bases: TGCAGCGTTGAAGGGTGGGGGGGACTAGCGGCCAACGAGCAGTTCTTC. It translates to CSVEGWGGLAANEQFF.